This TCR beta chain was documented in a study of blood T cell repertoires in COVID-19. Study-level background: The cDNA or gDNA used as material had been derived from T cells, B-cell-depleted T cells, or PBMCs.

Original analysis: By means of reference gene primer amplification, nucleated cell counts were estimated. The data were produced by immunoSEQ multiplex PCR, yet TCRdb's version contains in-frame clones alone and is incomplete. V, J and clone size were drawn from that table, and D and trimming were deduced from the DNA. Of 70,000 to 95,000 clones listed, roughly 90% are singletons. CDR1 and CDR2 (germline): SNHLY, FYNNEI. The ends lost 6 bases at V and 0 bases at J; junction bases unmatched: 3. The CDR3 has 15 residues. The TCR sequence derives from a man aged 50 to 60 with COVID-19, enrolled during active disease. The chain links TRBV2 to TRBJ2-2; 8 bases match TRBD2. Sequencing input: peripheral blood. CDR3 loop: CASRNSGANTGELFF. The CDR3 DNA is TGTGCCAGCAGAAATAGCGGGGCGAACACCGGGGAGCTGTTTTTT.